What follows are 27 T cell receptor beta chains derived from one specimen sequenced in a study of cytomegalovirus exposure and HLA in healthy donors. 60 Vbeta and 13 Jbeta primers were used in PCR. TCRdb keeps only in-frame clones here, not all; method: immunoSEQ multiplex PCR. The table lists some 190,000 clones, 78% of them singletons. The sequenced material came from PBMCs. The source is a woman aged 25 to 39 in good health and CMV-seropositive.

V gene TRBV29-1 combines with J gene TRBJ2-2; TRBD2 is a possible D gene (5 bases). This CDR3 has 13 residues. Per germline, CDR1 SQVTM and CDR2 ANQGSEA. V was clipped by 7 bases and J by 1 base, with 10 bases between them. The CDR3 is CSAYGENTGELFF. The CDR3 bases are TGCAGCGCTTACGGGGAGAACACCGGGGAGCTGTTTTTT.

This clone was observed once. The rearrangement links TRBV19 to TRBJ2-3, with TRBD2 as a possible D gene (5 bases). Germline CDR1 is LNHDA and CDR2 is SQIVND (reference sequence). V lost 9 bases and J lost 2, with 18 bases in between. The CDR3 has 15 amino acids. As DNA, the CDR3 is TGTGCCAGCAGAAGAGTCACGAGGGACACAGATACGCAGTATTTT. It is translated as CASRRVTRDTDTQYF.

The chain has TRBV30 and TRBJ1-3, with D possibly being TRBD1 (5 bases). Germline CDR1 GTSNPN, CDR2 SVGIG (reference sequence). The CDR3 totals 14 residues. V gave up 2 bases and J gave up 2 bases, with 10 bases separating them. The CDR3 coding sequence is TGTGCCTGGAGTTGGCAGGGCGCTGGAAACACCATATATTTT. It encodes CAWSWQGAGNTIYF.

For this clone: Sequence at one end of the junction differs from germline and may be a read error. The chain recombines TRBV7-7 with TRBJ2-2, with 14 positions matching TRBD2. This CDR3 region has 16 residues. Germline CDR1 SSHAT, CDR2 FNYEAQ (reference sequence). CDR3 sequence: CASSFRLAGGPGELFF. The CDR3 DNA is TGTGCTAGCAGCTTCCGACTAGCGGGAGGGCCCGGGGAGCTGTTTTTT.

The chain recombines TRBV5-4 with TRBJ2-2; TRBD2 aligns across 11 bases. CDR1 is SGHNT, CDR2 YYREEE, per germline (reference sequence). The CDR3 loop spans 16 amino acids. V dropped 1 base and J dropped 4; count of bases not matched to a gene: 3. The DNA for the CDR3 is TGTGCCAGCAGCTTGCCCCTAGCGGGAGGCACCGGGGAGCTGTTTTTT. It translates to CASSLPLAGGTGELFF.

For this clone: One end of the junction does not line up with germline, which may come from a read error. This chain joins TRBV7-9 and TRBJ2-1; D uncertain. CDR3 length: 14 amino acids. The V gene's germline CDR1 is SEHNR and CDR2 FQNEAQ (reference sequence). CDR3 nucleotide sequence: TGTTCCAGCAGCTTCCTAGACCGGAACAATGAGCAGTTCTTC. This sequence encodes CSSSFLDRNNEQFF.

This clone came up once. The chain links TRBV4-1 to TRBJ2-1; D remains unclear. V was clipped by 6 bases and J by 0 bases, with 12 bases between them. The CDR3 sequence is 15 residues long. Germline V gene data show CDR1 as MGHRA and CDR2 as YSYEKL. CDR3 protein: CASRPHPGSYNEQFF. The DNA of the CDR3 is TGCGCCAGCAGACCGCACCCGGGCTCCTACAATGAGCAGTTCTTC.

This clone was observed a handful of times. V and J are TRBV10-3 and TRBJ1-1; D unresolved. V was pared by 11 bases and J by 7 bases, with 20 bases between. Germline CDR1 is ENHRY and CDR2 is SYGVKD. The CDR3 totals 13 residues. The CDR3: CAASVEWSGEAFF. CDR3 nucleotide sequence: TGTGCCGCTAGCGTAGAGTGGAGCGGTGAAGCTTTCTTT.

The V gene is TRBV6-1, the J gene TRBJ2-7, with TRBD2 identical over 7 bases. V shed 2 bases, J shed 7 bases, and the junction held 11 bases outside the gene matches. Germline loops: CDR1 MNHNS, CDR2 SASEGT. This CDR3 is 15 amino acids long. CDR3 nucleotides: TGTGCCAGCAGTGAAACCCCTAGCGGATCGGAGGAGCAGTACTTC. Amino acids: CASSETPSGSEEQYF.

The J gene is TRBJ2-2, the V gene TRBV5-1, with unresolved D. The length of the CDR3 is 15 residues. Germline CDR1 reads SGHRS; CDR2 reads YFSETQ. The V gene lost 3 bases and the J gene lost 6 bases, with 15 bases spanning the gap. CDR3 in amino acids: CASSWRSDSAGELFF. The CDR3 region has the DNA TGCGCCAGCAGCTGGAGATCGGATTCAGCCGGGGAGCTGTTTTTT.

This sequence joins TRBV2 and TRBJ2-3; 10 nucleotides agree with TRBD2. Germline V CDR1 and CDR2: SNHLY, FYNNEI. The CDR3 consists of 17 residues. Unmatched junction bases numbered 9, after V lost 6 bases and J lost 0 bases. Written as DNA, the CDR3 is TGTGCCAGCAGCGCGCTAGGACTAGCGGAAAGCACAGATACGCAGTATTTT. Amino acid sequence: CASSALGLAESTDTQYF.

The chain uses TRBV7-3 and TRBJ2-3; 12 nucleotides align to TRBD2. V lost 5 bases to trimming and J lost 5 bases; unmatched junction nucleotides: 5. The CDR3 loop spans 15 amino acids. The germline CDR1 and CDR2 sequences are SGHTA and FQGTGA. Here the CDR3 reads CASSPTSGSQDTQYF. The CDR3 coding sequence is TGTGCCAGCAGCCCGACTAGCGGGAGCCAAGATACGCAGTATTTT.

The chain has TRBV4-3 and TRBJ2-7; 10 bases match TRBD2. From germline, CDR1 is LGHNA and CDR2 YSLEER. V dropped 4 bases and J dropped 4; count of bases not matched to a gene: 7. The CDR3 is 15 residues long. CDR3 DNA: TGCGCCAGCAGCCGGGGACTAGCGCAAAGTTACGAGCAGTACTTC. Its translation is CASSRGLAQSYEQYF.

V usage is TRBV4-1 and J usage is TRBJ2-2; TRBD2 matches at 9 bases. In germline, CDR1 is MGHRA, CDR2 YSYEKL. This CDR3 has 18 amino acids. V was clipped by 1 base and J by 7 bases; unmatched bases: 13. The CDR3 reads CASSQVVRGTSNNGELFF. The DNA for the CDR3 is TGCGCCAGCAGCCAAGTGGTGCGTGGGACTAGCAATAACGGGGAGCTGTTTTTT.

CDR3 DNA sequence: TGTGCCAGCAGCTTAGATCCAGGGGGGATCGGTGGCTACACCTTC. It is translated as CASSLDPGGIGGYTF. The chain is built from TRBV11-2 and TRBJ1-2; 7 bases map to TRBD1. Germline V gives CDR1 SGHAT, CDR2 FQNNGV. V gave up 0 bases and J gave up 7 bases; unmatched junction bases: 8. The CDR3 consists of 15 residues.

The chain's CDR3 is CASSERTGWDEQYF. DNA for the CDR3: TGTGCCAGCAGTGAAAGGACAGGGTGGGACGAGCAGTACTTC. This chain connects TRBV2 to TRBJ2-7, with 8 nucleotides matching TRBD1. This CDR3 has 14 residues. Germline V lookup: CDR1 SNHLY, CDR2 FYNNEI. V was pared by 2 bases and J by 5 bases, with 5 bases of the junction left unmatched.

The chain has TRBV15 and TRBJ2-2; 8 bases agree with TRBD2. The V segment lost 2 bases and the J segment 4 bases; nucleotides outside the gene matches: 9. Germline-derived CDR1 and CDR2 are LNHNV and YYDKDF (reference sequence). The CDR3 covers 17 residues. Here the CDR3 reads CATSRFRLAHRTGELFF. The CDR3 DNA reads TGTGCCACCAGCAGATTCCGACTAGCGCATCGCACCGGGGAGCTGTTTTTT.

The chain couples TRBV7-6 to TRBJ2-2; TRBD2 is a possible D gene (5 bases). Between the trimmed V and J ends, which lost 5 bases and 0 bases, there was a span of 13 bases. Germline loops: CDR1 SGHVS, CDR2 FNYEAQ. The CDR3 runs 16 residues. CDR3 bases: TGTGCCAGCAGCGCCGATCTAGCCCCGAACACCGGGGAGCTGTTTTTT. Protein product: CASSADLAPNTGELFF.

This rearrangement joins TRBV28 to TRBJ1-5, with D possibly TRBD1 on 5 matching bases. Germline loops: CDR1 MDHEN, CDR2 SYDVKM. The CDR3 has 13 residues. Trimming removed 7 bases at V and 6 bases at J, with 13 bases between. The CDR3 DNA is TGTGCCAGCAAAACCGGGGGAGTTCAGCCCCAGCATTTT. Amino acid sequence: CASKTGGVQPQHF.

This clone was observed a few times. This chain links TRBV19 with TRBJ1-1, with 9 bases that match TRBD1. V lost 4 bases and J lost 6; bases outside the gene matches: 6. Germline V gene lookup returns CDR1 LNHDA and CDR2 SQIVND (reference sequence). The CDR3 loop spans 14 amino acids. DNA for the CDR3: TGTGCCAGTAGTACTCGGGACAGGGTCCCTGAAGCTTTCTTT. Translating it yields CASSTRDRVPEAFF. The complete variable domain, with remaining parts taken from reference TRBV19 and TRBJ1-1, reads DGGITQSPKYLFRKEGQNVTLSCEQNLNHDAMYWYRQDPGQGLRLIYYSQIVNDFQKGDIAEGYSVSREKKESFPLTVTSAQKNPTAFYLCASSTRDRVPEAFFGQGTRLTVV.

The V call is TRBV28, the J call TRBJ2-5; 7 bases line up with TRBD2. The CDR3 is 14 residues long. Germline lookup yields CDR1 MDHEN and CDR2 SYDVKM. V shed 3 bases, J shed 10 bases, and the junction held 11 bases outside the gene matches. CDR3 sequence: CASSFVTPAGIQYF. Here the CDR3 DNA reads TGTGCCAGCAGTTTTGTAACTCCAGCGGGGATCCAGTACTTC. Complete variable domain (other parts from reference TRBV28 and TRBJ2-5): DVKVTQSSRYLVKRTGEKVFLECVQDMDHENMFWYRQDPGLGLRLIYFSYDVKMKEKGDIPEGYSVSREKKERFSLILESASTNQTSMYLCASSFVTPAGIQYFGPGTRLLVL.

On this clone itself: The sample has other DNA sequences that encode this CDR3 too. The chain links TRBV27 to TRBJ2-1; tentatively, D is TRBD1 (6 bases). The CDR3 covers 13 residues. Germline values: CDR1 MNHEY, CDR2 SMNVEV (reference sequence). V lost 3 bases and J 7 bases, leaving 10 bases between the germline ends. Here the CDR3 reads CASSFATGNEQFF. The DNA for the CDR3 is TGTGCCAGCAGTTTCGCAACAGGGAATGAGCAGTTCTTC.

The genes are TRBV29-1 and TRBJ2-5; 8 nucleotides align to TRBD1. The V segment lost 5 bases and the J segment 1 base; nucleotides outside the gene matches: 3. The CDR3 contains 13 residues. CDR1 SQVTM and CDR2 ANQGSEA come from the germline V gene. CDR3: CSVKQGAQETQYF. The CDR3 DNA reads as TGCAGCGTTAAGCAGGGGGCCCAAGAGACCCAGTACTTC.

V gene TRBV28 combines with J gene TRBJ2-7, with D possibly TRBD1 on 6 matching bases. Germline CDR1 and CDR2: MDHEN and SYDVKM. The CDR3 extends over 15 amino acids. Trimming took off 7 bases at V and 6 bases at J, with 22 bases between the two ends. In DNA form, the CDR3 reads TGTGCCAGCACCGATTACAGGGTCCCCAATCCCGAGCAGTACTTC. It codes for CASTDYRVPNPEQYF.

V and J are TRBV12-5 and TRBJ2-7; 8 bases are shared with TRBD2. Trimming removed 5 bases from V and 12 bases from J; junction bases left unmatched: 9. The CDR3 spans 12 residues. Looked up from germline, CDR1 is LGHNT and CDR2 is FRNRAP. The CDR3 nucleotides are TGTGCTAGTGGTCTGAGCAGCGGGAGCGGGTACTTC. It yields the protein CASGLSSGSGYF.

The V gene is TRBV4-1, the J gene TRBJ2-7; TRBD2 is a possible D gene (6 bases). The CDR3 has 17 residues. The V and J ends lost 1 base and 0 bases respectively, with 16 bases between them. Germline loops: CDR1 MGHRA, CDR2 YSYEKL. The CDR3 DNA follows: TGCGCCAGCAGCCAAGCCCTGATCGGAGGGAGCTCCTACGAGCAGTACTTC. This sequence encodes CASSQALIGGSSYEQYF.

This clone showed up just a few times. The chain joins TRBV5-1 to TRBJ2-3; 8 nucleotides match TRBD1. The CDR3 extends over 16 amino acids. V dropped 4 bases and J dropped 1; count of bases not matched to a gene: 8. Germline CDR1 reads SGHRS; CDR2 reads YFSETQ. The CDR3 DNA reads TGCGCCAGCAGCCTAAGGACAGGGACGGGCACAGATACGCAGTATTTT. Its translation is CASSLRTGTGTDTQYF.